The present TCR beta chain was sequenced within a study of T-cell memory formation after mild COVID-19. The overall study: Most TCR clusters belonged to a single donor. Whole-study results and caveats: Mainly CM and EM harbored the contracting CD4+ clones; mainly EMRA harbored the CD8+ ones.

Using its own MiXCR run on the 5' RACE reads, TCRdb lists one record per CDR3 protein. Counted here are about 310,000 distinct CDR3 sequences, roughly a fifth occurring once; the ten biggest clones make up around 21%. The V and J ends lost 3 bases and 2 bases respectively, with 18 bases between them. Germline V gene sequence: CDR1 SGHTA, CDR2 FQGNSA. The length of the CDR3 is 17 residues. On this clonotype: Its antigen is still unknown.

The clonotype comes from a man aged 18 to 30 who had mild COVID-19 (a few samples of this study predate the infection). Cell type and time point are not known. This chain joins TRBV7-2 and TRBJ2-3; D may be TRBD2 (5 bases). Material for sequencing was PBMCs or a T cell subset sorted from them (not recorded which). CDR3 residues: CASSFGWESGNTDTQYF. The DNA of the CDR3 is TGTGCCAGCAGCTTTGGGTGGGAGTCGGGGAACACAGATACGCAGTATTTT.